This T cell receptor (beta chain) is drawn from a study of shared clonotypes between healthy human individuals. This clone was seen just once. CD45RA-negative memory and CD45RA+ naive subsets were split from the CD4+ cells. Genomic DNA from each subset was divided evenly over several immunoSEQ plates. Libraries were prepared by immunoSEQ multiplex PCR; TCRdb keeps only in-frame clonotypes and omits some of them. Among a few million clones listed, approximately 92% were seen once. The TCR comes from a man younger than 35 in good health. Sequencing was done on a sample of naive CD4+ T cells sorted from blood. Documented subset: CD45RA+ positively selected.

DNA for the CDR3: TGTGCCAGCAGCCGAGGACAGGGGGTGCACATTCAGTACTTC. Translating gives CASSRGQGVHIQYF. The rearrangement links TRBV6-5 to TRBJ2-4, with TRBD1 matching 10 bases. There are 14 residues in the CDR3. V was pared by 6 bases and J by 8 bases, with 7 bases of the junction left unmatched. Germline-derived CDR1 and CDR2 are MNHEY and SVGAGI.